A selection of T cell receptor beta chains follows, all from one sample in a study of cytotoxic CD8 clonotypes in ibrutinib-treated CLL. Only in-frame clones appear in the TCRdb table, and some are missing; sequencing was by immunoSEQ multiplex PCR. The sample consists of 200,000 to 250,000 clones, 75% to 85% of them appearing once. Sequenced material: PBMCs, taken after 12 months of ibrutinib treatment. These receptors all come from a human donor with chronic lymphocytic leukemia. CDR3s include the opening cysteine and the closing phenylalanine or tryptophan. The order of the fields is CDR3 protein, CDR3 DNA, V gene, J gene, D gene, clone size. The D gene is left open where the match is weak. Size tells how often a clone was seen (once, few, many) or the class of an expanded clone, and some rows leave it out.

CDR3: CASSTGTGGAVTGELFF
DNA: TGCGCCAGCAGCACCGGGACAGGGGGCGCGGTCACCGGGGAGCTGTTTTTT
V: TRBV5-1
J: TRBJ2-2
D: TRBD1
size: .

CDR3: CASTRRGEVGYGYTF
DNA: TGTGCCAGCACCCGCCGAGGTGAGGTTGGCTATGGCTACACCTTC
V: TRBV6-5
J: TRBJ1-2
D: .
size: few

CDR3: CASSIAGAGMGTGELFF
DNA: TGTGCCAGTAGTATTGCCGGGGCGGGAATGGGTACCGGGGAGCTGTTTTTT
V: TRBV19
J: TRBJ2-2
D: .
size: .

CDR3: CASSQLAGGPETQYF
DNA: TGTGCCAGCAGCCAACTAGCGGGGGGGCCAGAGACCCAGTACTTC
V: TRBV4-2
J: TRBJ2-5
D: TRBD2
size: once

CDR3: CATSPLVGTVANYGYTF
DNA: TGTGCCACCAGCCCTCTGGTTGGGACAGTAGCTAACTATGGCTACACCTTC
V: TRBV15
J: TRBJ1-2
D: TRBD1
size: .

CDR3: CASSVARTGNTEAFF
DNA: TGTGCCAGCAGTGTCGCGAGGACGGGAAACACTGAAGCTTTCTTT
V: TRBV28
J: TRBJ1-1
D: .
size: .

CDR3: CASSPGADNEQFF
DNA: TGCGCCAGCAGCCCTGGAGCAGACAATGAGCAGTTCTTC
V: TRBV5-1
J: TRBJ2-1
D: .
size: few

CDR3: CASSSTGPNQPQHF
DNA: TGTGCCAGCAGTTCGACAGGGCCAAATCAGCCCCAGCATTTT
V: TRBV27
J: TRBJ1-5
D: TRBD1
size: few

CDR3: CASRPPPPGVKGYTF
DNA: TGTGCCAGCAGACCTCCCCCGCCGGGAGTGAAGGGCTACACCTTC
V: TRBV6-5
J: TRBJ1-2
D: .
size: few

CDR3: CASREGLSYEQYF
DNA: TGTGCCAGCAGAGAGGGACTTTCGTACGAGCAGTACTTC
V: TRBV7-2
J: TRBJ2-7
D: .
size: .

CDR3: CASSITGGFQPQHF
DNA: TGCGCCAGCAGCATAACAGGGGGCTTTCAGCCCCAGCATTTT
V: TRBV5-1
J: TRBJ1-5
D: TRBD1
size: few

CDR3: CASRPTGMETQYF
DNA: TGTGCCAGCAGACCGACAGGGATGGAGACCCAGTACTTC
V: TRBV6-5
J: TRBJ2-5
D: TRBD1
size: .

CDR3: CASTYSLGYGYTF
DNA: TGTGCCAGCACCTATTCTTTGGGCTATGGCTACACCTTC
V: TRBV6-5
J: TRBJ1-2
D: .
size: .

CDR3: CASSWDSTEAFF
DNA: TGTGCCAGCAGTTGGGACAGCACTGAAGCTTTCTTT
V: TRBV2
J: TRBJ1-1
D: TRBD1
size: .

CDR3: CASSLDQASYGYTF
DNA: TGTGCCAGCAGCTTAGATCAAGCCTCCTATGGCTACACCTTC
V: TRBV11-2
J: TRBJ1-2
D: .
size: .

CDR3: CASSLGGRVNPYEQYF
DNA: TGTGCCAGCAGCTTGGGAGGTAGGGTAAATCCCTACGAGCAGTACTTC
V: TRBV5-4
J: TRBJ2-7
D: .
size: .

CDR3: CASMKGTEAFF
DNA: TGTGCCAGCATGAAGGGCACTGAAGCTTTCTTT
V: TRBV28
J: TRBJ1-1
D: .
size: .

CDR3: CASSPLKGQGPYEQYF
DNA: TGTGCCAGCTCACCACTCAAGGGACAGGGCCCGTACGAGCAGTACTTC
V: TRBV18
J: TRBJ2-7
D: TRBD1
size: .

CDR3: CASSLLQVGGYTF
DNA: TGTGCCAGCAGCTTGCTACAGGTGGGGGGCTACACCTTC
V: TRBV13
J: TRBJ1-2
D: .
size: once

CDR3: CASSLDGRGANYGYTF
DNA: TGTGCCAGCAGCTTGGATGGGCGGGGAGCTAACTATGGCTACACCTTC
V: TRBV5-6
J: TRBJ1-2
D: .
size: .